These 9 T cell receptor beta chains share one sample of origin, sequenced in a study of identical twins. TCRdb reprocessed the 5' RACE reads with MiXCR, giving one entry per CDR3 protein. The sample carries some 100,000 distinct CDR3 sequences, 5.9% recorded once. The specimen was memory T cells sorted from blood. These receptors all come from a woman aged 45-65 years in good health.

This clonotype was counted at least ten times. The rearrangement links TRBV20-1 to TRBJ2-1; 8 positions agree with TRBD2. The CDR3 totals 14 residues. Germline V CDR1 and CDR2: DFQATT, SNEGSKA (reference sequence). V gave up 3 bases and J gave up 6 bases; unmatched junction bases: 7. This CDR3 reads CSARREAAGNEQFF. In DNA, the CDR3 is TGCAGTGCTAGGCGGGAGGCTGCCGGCAATGAGCAGTTCTTC.

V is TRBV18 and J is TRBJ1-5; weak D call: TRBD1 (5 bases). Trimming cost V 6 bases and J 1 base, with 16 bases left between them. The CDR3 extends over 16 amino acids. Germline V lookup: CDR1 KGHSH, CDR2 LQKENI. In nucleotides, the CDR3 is TGTGCCAGCTCTCACCGGGGCTGGGGGAGCAATCAGCCCCAGCATTTT. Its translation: CASSHRGWGSNQPQHF.

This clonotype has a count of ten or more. In DNA, the CDR3 is TGTGCCAGTAGTCCCACCTACAGGGTTGACGAGCAGTACGTC. Protein: CASSPTYRVDEQYV. V usage is TRBV19 and J usage is TRBJ2-7; TRBD1 is a possible D gene (6 bases). Germline CDR1 and CDR2: LNHDA and SQIVND (reference sequence). V dropped 5 bases and J dropped 5 bases, with 16 bases sitting between them. The length of the CDR3 is 14 residues.

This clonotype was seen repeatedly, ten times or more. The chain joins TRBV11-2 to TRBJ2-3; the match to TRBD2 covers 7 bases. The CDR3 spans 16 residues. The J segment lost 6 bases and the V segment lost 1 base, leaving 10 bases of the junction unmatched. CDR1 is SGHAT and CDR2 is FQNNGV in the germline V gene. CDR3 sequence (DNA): TGTGCCAGCAGCTTAGGGACTAGTCCCCGTGGGGATACGCAGTATTTT. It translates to CASSLGTSPRGDTQYF.

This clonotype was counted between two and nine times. The chain's CDR3 is CASTGPPSAKNIQYF. The CDR3 DNA is TGCGCCAGCACGGGACCTCCCTCGGCCAAAAACATTCAGTACTTC. V usage is TRBV10-2 and J usage is TRBJ2-4; D is possibly TRBD1 or TRBD2 (5 bases each). The CDR3 spans 15 residues. From germline, CDR1 is WSHSY and CDR2 SAAADI. Between the trimmed V and J ends, which lost 7 bases and 1 base, there was a span of 14 bases.

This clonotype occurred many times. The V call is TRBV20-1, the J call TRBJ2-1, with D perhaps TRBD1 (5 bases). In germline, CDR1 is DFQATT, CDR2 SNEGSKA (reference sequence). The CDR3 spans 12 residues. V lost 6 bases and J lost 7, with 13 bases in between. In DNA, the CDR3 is TGCAGTGCAAAGCCAGGGATAAATGAGCAGTTCTTC. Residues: CSAKPGINEQFF.

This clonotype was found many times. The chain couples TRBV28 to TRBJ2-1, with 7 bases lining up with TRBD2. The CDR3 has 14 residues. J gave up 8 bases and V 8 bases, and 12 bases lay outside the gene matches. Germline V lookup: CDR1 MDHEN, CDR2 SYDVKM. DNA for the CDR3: TGTGCCAGCCGGGGGACTATCACCACCCATGAGCAGTTCTTC. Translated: CASRGTITTHEQFF.

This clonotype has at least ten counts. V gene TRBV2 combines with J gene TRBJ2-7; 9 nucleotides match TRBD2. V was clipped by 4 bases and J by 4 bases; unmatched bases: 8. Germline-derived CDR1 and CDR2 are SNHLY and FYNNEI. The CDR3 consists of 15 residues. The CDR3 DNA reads TGTGCCAGCAGTGGGGGTAGCGGGAGTCTGTACGAGCAGTACGTC. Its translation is CASSGGSGSLYEQYV.

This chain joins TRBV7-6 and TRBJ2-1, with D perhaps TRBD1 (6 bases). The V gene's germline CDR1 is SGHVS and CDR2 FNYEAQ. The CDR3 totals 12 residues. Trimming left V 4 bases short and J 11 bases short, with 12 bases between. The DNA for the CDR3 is TGTGCCAGCAGCTCCCGAGGGGGTCAGCAGTTCTTC. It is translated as CASSSRGGQQFF.